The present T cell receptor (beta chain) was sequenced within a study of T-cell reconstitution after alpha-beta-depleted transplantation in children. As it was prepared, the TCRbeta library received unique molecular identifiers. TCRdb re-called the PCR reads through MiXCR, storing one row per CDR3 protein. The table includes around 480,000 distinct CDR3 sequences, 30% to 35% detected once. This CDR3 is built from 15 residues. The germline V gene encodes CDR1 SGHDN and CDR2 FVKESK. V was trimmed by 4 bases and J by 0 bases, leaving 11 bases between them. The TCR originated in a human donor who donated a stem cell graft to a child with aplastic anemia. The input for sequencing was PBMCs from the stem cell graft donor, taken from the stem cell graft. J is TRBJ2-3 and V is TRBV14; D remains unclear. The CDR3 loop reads CASSLLPRSTDTQYF. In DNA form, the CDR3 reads TGTGCCAGCAGCCTCCTCCCAAGAAGCACAGATACGCAGTATTTT.